This TCR beta chain was identified in a study of blood T cell repertoires in COVID-19. Per the original methods: Estimated nucleated cell counts came from reference gene primer amplification. Clones were read by immunoSEQ multiplex PCR, and TCRdb kept only the in-frame ones, dropping some. That table is the source of V, J and clone size, and D and trimming were worked out from the DNA. This table has under 350,000 clones, under 95% appearing once. Living in under 30 US areas, the participants were between roughly 18 and 95 years of age. Participants had their cohort set by participant-reported clinical history. Donors of Cohort 3 who recovered were those that had two negative PCRs, clearance, or symptom resolution. The CDR3 spans 14 residues. V shed 1 base and J 8 bases; nucleotides not matched to a gene: 5. The germline CDR1 and CDR2 sequences are LNHNV and YYDKDF (reference sequence).

Input material: PBMCs or T cells enriched from blood (not recorded which). The rearrangement uses TRBV15 and TRBJ1-2; 9 bases fit TRBD1. This TCR was sampled from a man in his 60s who had recovered from COVID-19. The CDR3 reads CATSRAQGAQGYTF. CDR3 sequence (DNA): TGTGCCACCAGCAGAGCACAGGGGGCCCAGGGCTACACCTTC.